The 17 T cell receptor beta chains presented below share a single source sample, sequenced in a study of shared clonotypes between healthy human individuals. Data came from immunoSEQ multiplex PCR; TCRdb stores just in-frame clones and leaves some out. This sample yields about 2.4 million clones, of which around 90% are seen a single time; 0.11% to 0.15% belongs to the top ten. The sequencing sample was made of naive CD4+ T cells sorted from blood. Noted subset: CD45RA+ positively selected. These receptors were collected from a young man in good health.

A single count supports this clone. The chain uses TRBV10-3 and TRBJ2-3; D unclear. Germline values: CDR1 ENHRY, CDR2 SYGVKD. Trimming left V 0 bases short and J 9 bases short, with 10 bases between. The CDR3 is made up of 13 amino acids. The CDR3 region is CAISESSVETQYF. The CDR3 coding sequence is TGTGCCATCAGTGAGTCGAGCGTCGAGACGCAGTATTTT.

A single count supports this clone. CDR3 bases: TGTGCCAGCAGCCAGCGGGACGGCTTCTATGGCTACACCTTC. As protein: CASSQRDGFYGYTF. V gene TRBV7-2 combines with J gene TRBJ1-2, with D perhaps TRBD1 (5 bases). V was shortened by 5 bases and J by 4 bases, with 14 bases between the two germline ends. Per the germline V gene, CDR1 is SGHTA and CDR2 is FQGNSA. The length of the CDR3 is 14 residues.

The rearrangement joins TRBV18 to TRBJ1-1; D remains unclear. The germline V and J ends were trimmed by 3 bases and 1 base, with 15 bases remaining between them. Germline loops: CDR1 KGHSH, CDR2 LQKENI. The CDR3 totals 16 residues. The CDR3 DNA sequence: TGTGCCAGCTCACCGACTGATTGGTTCTCGAACACTGAAGCTTTCTTT. Residues: CASSPTDWFSNTEAFF.

The rearrangement links TRBV28 to TRBJ1-5, with 8 bases matching TRBD1. Germline assignment: CDR1 MDHEN and CDR2 SYDVKM. The ends lost 7 bases at V and 4 bases at J; junction bases unmatched: 12. The CDR3 runs to 16 residues. CDR3 sequence reads: CASTSVGQGLNQPQHF. DNA of the CDR3: TGTGCCAGCACCTCGGTAGGACAGGGATTGAATCAGCCCCAGCATTTT.

The chain carries TRBV5-8 and TRBJ2-6, with TRBD1 as a possible D gene (5 bases). This CDR3 has 17 residues. The germline CDR1 and CDR2 sequences are SGHTS and YDEGEE. Trimming pared 7 bases from V and 2 bases from J, leaving 19 bases between. In DNA form, the CDR3 reads TGTGCCAGCCCGAATAGGGGAAAGCTTACTGGGGCCAACGTCCTGACTTTC. Its translation is CASPNRGKLTGANVLTF.

This clone was recorded once. V gene TRBV11-3 combines with J gene TRBJ2-7; 9 bases line up with TRBD1. Germline CDR1 reads SGHNT; CDR2 reads YENEEA. Trimming cost V 5 bases and J 8 bases; bases outside gene matches: 1. The CDR3 sequence is 11 residues long. CDR3 amino acids: CASSDRGKQYF. The CDR3 bases are TGTGCCAGCAGCGACAGGGGGAAGCAGTACTTC.

The V gene is TRBV7-9, the J gene TRBJ2-5; a possible D gene is TRBD2 (5 bases). From germline, CDR1 is SEHNR and CDR2 FQNEAQ (reference sequence). The length of the CDR3 is 11 residues. V was clipped by 6 bases and J by 11 bases, with 13 bases between them. The CDR3 loop is CASSEGPGQYF. CDR3 coding DNA: TGTGCCAGCAGTGAGGGCCCCGGGCAGTACTTC.

The chain employs TRBV6-1 and TRBJ2-1; 9 bases line up with TRBD2. Germline CDR1 reads MNHNS; CDR2 reads SASEGT. Trimming cost V 4 bases and J 3 bases; bases outside gene matches: 4. This CDR3 has 15 residues. CDR3 residues: CASSAQRGVYNEQFF. CDR3 in DNA: TGTGCCAGCAGTGCCCAGCGGGGGGTCTACAATGAGCAGTTCTTC.

The rearrangement uses TRBV5-1 and TRBJ2-3; 7 nucleotides agree with TRBD1. The ends lost 0 bases at V and 6 bases at J; junction bases unmatched: 7. The CDR3 has 15 residues. Germline V gene data show CDR1 as SGHRS and CDR2 as YFSETQ. The CDR3 here is CASSLDRGPRDTQYF. The CDR3 DNA is TGCGCCAGCAGCTTGGATAGGGGGCCAAGGGATACGCAGTATTTT.

Note on this clone: This specimen includes other DNA sequences encoding the same CDR3. This chain uses TRBV18 with TRBJ2-7; D perhaps matches TRBD2 (5 bases). The V gene lost 0 bases and the J gene lost 6 bases, with 9 bases spanning the gap. Per the germline V gene, CDR1 is KGHSH and CDR2 is LQKENI. The CDR3 contains 13 residues. Written as DNA, the CDR3 is TGTGCCAGCTCACCACCTGTCCGGGGCGAGCAGTACTTC. Protein sequence: CASSPPVRGEQYF.

This clone was seen a single time. This sequence joins TRBV20-1 and TRBJ2-1; D unresolved. V shed 3 bases and J shed 6 bases, with 3 bases lying between them. Germline V gives CDR1 DFQATT, CDR2 SNEGSKA (reference sequence). The CDR3 has 10 amino acids. DNA for the CDR3: TGCAGTGCTAGCTCCAATGAGCAGTTCTTC. It specifies CSASSNEQFF.

The chain has TRBV7-2 and TRBJ1-5, with D perhaps TRBD1 (6 bases). The CDR3 loop spans 15 amino acids. The germline CDR1 and CDR2 sequences are SGHTA and FQGNSA. V was shortened by 3 bases and J by 6 bases, with 15 bases between the two germline ends. For the CDR3, the DNA is TGTGCCAGCAGCTTGGACAGCGGAGGGCCTCAGCCCCAGCATTTT. This gives the protein CASSLDSGGPQPQHF.

Notes on this clone: This sample also contains other DNA sequences that code for the same CDR3. The chain joins TRBV2 to TRBJ2-5; D is undetermined. Trimming left V 4 bases short and J 1 base short, with 7 bases between. The germline V gene has CDR1 SNHLY and CDR2 FYNNEI. This CDR3 spans 13 amino acids. This CDR3 is CASSVGLQETQYF. In DNA form, the CDR3 reads TGTGCCAGCAGTGTAGGCCTCCAAGAGACCCAGTACTTC.

The chain recombines TRBV6-6 with TRBJ1-4, with no clear D. V lost 7 bases and J 1 base, leaving 10 bases between the germline ends. The CDR3 is 14 amino acids. The germline V gene encodes CDR1 MNHNY and CDR2 SVGAGI (reference sequence). In DNA, the CDR3 is TGTGCCAGCATCGATGGGAAAACTAATGAAAAACTGTTTTTT. As protein: CASIDGKTNEKLFF.

This chain links TRBV25-1 with TRBJ1-4; a weak D match, TRBD1 (6 bases). The CDR3 covers 14 residues. Trimming left V 8 bases short and J 10 bases short, with 20 bases between. Germline CDR1 MGHDK, CDR2 SYGVNS. CDR3 DNA: TGTGCCAGCGGGGTGACAGGCACGGTGAGAAAACTGTTTTTT. Protein: CASGVTGTVRKLFF.

This clone was detected only once. The chain uses TRBV5-1 and TRBJ1-6; D is perhaps TRBD1 (6 bases). The V gene's germline CDR1 is SGHRS and CDR2 YFSETQ. This CDR3 comprises 17 residues. Trimming pared 9 bases from V and 0 bases from J, leaving 19 bases between. In DNA form, the CDR3 reads TGCGCCAACCCGACTCCGACAGGAAACTCCTATAATTCACCCCTCCACTTT. It specifies CANPTPTGNSYNSPLHF.

The DNA for the CDR3 is TGTGCCAGCAGTGCCCTAGCGGGAGTGGGCAATGAGCAGTTCTTC. Translated: CASSALAGVGNEQFF. The chain uses TRBV6-5 and TRBJ2-1; 10 bases agree with TRBD2. Per the germline V gene, CDR1 is MNHEY and CDR2 is SVGAGI. The V segment lost 5 bases and the J segment 6 bases; nucleotides outside the gene matches: 7. CDR3 length equals 15 residues.